The clone carrying this T cell receptor beta chain was recorded a few times. As yet, its antigen is unknown. RNA transcripts were the template for amplifying TCR beta CDR3 regions. HTBI primers drove first-round RT-PCR of the TCR CDR3. Each CDR3 protein gets one entry after TCRdb re-called the multiplex PCR reads with MiXCR. Of about 270,000 distinct CDR3 sequences in the sample, about 20% were seen once. Individuals with ophthalmopathy presented a Clinical Activity Score of at least 3, a NOSPECS grade of at least 4 and a duration under 3 months. Isolation of PBMCs was performed on around 9.4 ml fresh peripheral blood. V lost 1 base, J lost 3 bases, and 1 base stayed unmatched. CDR1 and CDR2 (germline): MNHNS, SASEGT. The CDR3 has 14 residues. These data originate in a study of T cells in Graves' hyperthyroidism and ophthalmopathy. General observations from the study: In the blood, most expanded thyroid clonotypes above 0.001 appeared as well.

This receptor was obtained from a man under 40 with Graves' ophthalmopathy. V is TRBV6-1 and J is TRBJ2-3, with 7 bases matching TRBD2. The sample comprised blood. DNA of the CDR3: TGTGCCAGCAGTGAAGGGGAGGGGACAGATACGCAGTATTTT. Its protein is CASSEGEGTDTQYF.